One sample yielded the 27 T cell receptor beta chains listed below, sequenced in a study of T cell repertoires in cytomegalovirus infection. Each CDR3 protein is one row after TCRdb ran MiXCR on the reads. The table shows hundreds of thousands of distinct CDR3 sequences, with roughly 31% occurring only once. These receptors lack a known antigen. Sequenced material: cultured CD8+ T cells from PBMCs, taken from culture after CMV antigen stimulation. The receptors derive from a human donor in good health (CMV status not recorded). Some clones in this sample may be carry-over from other donors' samples.

In nucleotides, the CDR3 is TGTGCCATCAGTGAACTGGTGGACAGGGCCTATGGCTACACCTTC. It specifies CAISELVDRAYGYTF. The chain employs TRBV10-3 and TRBJ1-2, with 8 bases lining up with TRBD1. V lost 3 bases and J lost 4; bases outside the gene matches: 7. Germline V gene data show CDR1 as ENHRY and CDR2 as SYGVKD. This CDR3 is 15 amino acids long.

The V and J genes are TRBV5-4 and TRBJ2-4; 7 bases fit TRBD1. CDR3 length: 12 amino acids. The germline V gene encodes CDR1 SGHNT and CDR2 YYREEE (reference sequence). Trimming removed 0 bases from V and 11 bases from J; junction bases left unmatched: 2. As DNA, the CDR3 is TGTGCCAGCAGCTTGGGGGGGACAGTTCAGTACTTC. Its protein product is CASSLGGTVQYF. The entire variable domain, with the rest obtained from reference TRBV5-4 and TRBJ2-4, is as follows: ETGVTQSPTHLIKTRGQQVTLRCSSQSGHNTVSWYQQALGQGPQFIFQYYREEENGRGNFPPRFSGLQFPNYSSELNVNALELDDSALYLCASSLGGTVQYFGAGTRLSVL.

This clonotype was seen ten or more times. This chain connects TRBV7-2 to TRBJ2-7; D might be TRBD1 (6 bases). The CDR3 has 16 residues. CDR1 and CDR2 from the germline V gene are SGHTA and FQGNSA. The V end was cut by 0 bases, the J end by 0 bases, with 12 bases between. CDR3 region: CASSLATGHSSYEQYF. The CDR3 DNA follows: TGTGCCAGCAGCTTAGCGACAGGCCATAGCTCCTACGAGCAGTACTTC.

Many counts were recorded for this clonotype. The chain uses TRBV7-9 and TRBJ2-1; 7 positions agree with TRBD2. The CDR3 is 14 residues long. Germline CDR1 is SEHNR and CDR2 is FQNEAQ (reference sequence). V was clipped by 5 bases and J by 4 bases; unmatched bases: 5. As DNA, the CDR3 is TGTGCCAGCAGCCCCCCCGGGGGGTACAATGAGCAGTTCTTC. It translates to CASSPPGGYNEQFF.

This clonotype was recorded once. The rearrangement links TRBV6-1 to TRBJ1-2, with D possibly matching TRBD1 (5 bases). This CDR3 contains 12 residues. Germline values: CDR1 MNHNS, CDR2 SASEGT. Deletions cut 5 bases from V and 8 bases from J, with 12 bases between. The CDR3 bases are TGTGCCAGCAGTTCCTCGGGGCCCGGCTACACCTTC. This translates into CASSSSGPGYTF.

V and J are TRBV27 and TRBJ2-1, with a weak D call TRBD1 (5 bases). V was clipped by 3 bases and J by 15 bases, with 12 bases between them. Germline V gene lookup returns CDR1 MNHEY and CDR2 SMNVEV (reference sequence). The CDR3 has 11 residues. Written as DNA, the CDR3 is TGTGCCAGCAGTTTCAGGGATATAGTGTTCTTC. Encoded protein: CASSFRDIVFF.

The chain recombines TRBV12-3 or TRBV12-4 with TRBJ2-7, with 10 positions matching TRBD1. CDR3 size: 13 residues. The V segment lost 6 bases and the J segment 6 bases; nucleotides outside the gene matches: 5. CDR3 sequence (DNA): TGTGCCAGCAGCCGGGACAGGGGAGCCGAGCAGTACTTC. Amino acid sequence: CASSRDRGAEQYF.

The rearrangement uses TRBV7-6 and TRBJ1-4; maybe TRBD1 (6 bases). Trimming cost V 4 bases and J 4 bases, with 13 bases left between them. This CDR3 spans 15 amino acids. The germline gives CDR1 SGHVS, CDR2 FNYEAQ. The CDR3 loop reads CASSSGTYLNEKLFF. In DNA, the CDR3 is TGTGCCAGCAGCTCCGGGACATACCTTAATGAAAAACTGTTTTTT. The whole variable domain, filled in from reference TRBV7-6 and TRBJ1-4, reads GAGVSQSPRYKVTKRGQDVALRCDPISGHVSLYWYRQALGQGPEFLTYFNYEAQQDKSGLPNDRFSAERPEGSISTLTIQRTEQRDSAMYRCASSSGTYLNEKLFFGSGTQLSVL.

V is TRBV6-2 or TRBV6-3 and J is TRBJ2-5; a possible D gene is TRBD2 (6 bases). The CDR3 loop spans 16 amino acids. V was pared by 4 bases and J by 5 bases, with 20 bases between. Germline loops: CDR1 MNHEY, CDR2 SVGEGT. CDR3 loop: CASSLGDLRPVETQYF. The CDR3 region has the DNA TGTGCCAGCAGTTTGGGGGACTTGCGACCCGTGGAGACCCAGTACTTC.

This clonotype came up a few times. This chain links TRBV6-5 with TRBJ1-3; D ambiguous. The CDR3 sequence is 14 residues long. CDR1 and CDR2 from the germline V gene are MNHEY and SVGAGI. Trimming took off 3 bases at V and 4 bases at J, with 10 bases between the two ends. The CDR3 nucleotides are TGTGCCAGCAGTTATGGGTTCGGCGGAAACACCATATATTTT. Translation gives CASSYGFGGNTIYF.

Details on this clonotype: The junction differs from germline at one of its ends, possibly a read error. The V call is TRBV27, the J call TRBJ2-3, with 9 bases that match TRBD1. Germline V gene data show CDR1 as MNHEY and CDR2 as SMNVEV (reference sequence). This CDR3 is built from 19 residues. Here the CDR3 reads CVSSLSPPGGQGGTDTQYF. The CDR3 bases are TGTGTCAGCAGTTTATCACCCCCCGGGGGACAGGGAGGAACAGATACGCAGTATTTT.

The CDR3 DNA follows: TGCGCCAGCAGCCCATCCCCGGGGTGGCAATACACCGGGGAGCTGTTTTTT. It specifies CASSPSPGWQYTGELFF. The rearrangement links TRBV4-1 to TRBJ2-2, with a possible D match to TRBD2 (5 bases). Trimming cost V 4 bases and J 3 bases, with 18 bases left between them. CDR3 length: 17 residues. In germline, CDR1 is MGHRA, CDR2 YSYEKL.

This clonotype was seen only a few times. The chain joins TRBV27 to TRBJ1-1, with D maybe TRBD1 (6 bases). V lost 4 bases, J lost 5 bases, and 23 bases lay in between. The CDR3 length is 17 residues. CDR1 and CDR2 from the germline V gene are MNHEY and SMNVEV (reference sequence). The CDR3 DNA is TGTGCCAGCAGTTCTCGTTCTCGGGGGGCTGAGGGGACTGAAGCTTTCTTT. This sequence encodes CASSSRSRGAEGTEAFF.

This clonotype was found a few times. The chain carries TRBV27 and TRBJ1-1; D is ambiguous. CDR1 MNHEY and CDR2 SMNVEV come from the germline V gene (reference sequence). The CDR3 length is 15 residues. V gave up 5 bases and J gave up 0 bases, with 13 bases separating them. The CDR3 sequence: CASSVGRPMNTEAFF. In nucleotides, the CDR3 is TGTGCCAGCAGTGTCGGACGGCCCATGAACACTGAAGCTTTCTTT.

The J gene is TRBJ2-4, the V gene TRBV5-5; no clear D gene. Germline CDR1 SGHKS, CDR2 YYEKEE (reference sequence). The CDR3 length is 13 residues. The germline V and J ends were trimmed by 0 bases and 8 bases, with 9 bases remaining between them. CDR3 sequence: CASSLGQVYIQYF. The CDR3 bases are TGTGCCAGCAGCTTGGGGCAGGTATACATTCAGTACTTC.

In this sample, this clonotype turned up a few times. The CDR3 DNA sequence: TGTGCCAGCAGCCGTGGAGCATTGGCGGGCTATGGCTACACCTTC. It translates to CASSRGALAGYGYTF. The chain has TRBV7-6 and TRBJ1-2, with no clear D. Germline V gene sequence: CDR1 SGHVS, CDR2 FNYEAQ. There are 15 residues in the CDR3. The ends were cut back, 5 bases at V and 4 bases at J, with 17 bases in the middle.

The chain uses TRBV11-2 and TRBJ2-1, with TRBD1 as a possible D gene (6 bases). The CDR3 is 15 residues long. Trimming stripped 1 base from V and 9 bases from J, with 16 bases between. From germline, CDR1 is SGHAT and CDR2 FQNNGV. CDR3 loop: CASSLGWGRGTEQFF. The CDR3 DNA sequence: TGTGCCAGCAGCTTAGGATGGGGCAGGGGAACTGAGCAGTTCTTC.

The chain links TRBV19 to TRBJ1-1; 8 bases agree with TRBD1. The V gene's germline CDR1 is LNHDA and CDR2 SQIVND (reference sequence). J gave up 2 bases and V 4 bases, and 9 bases lay outside the gene matches. The CDR3 consists of 16 residues. The CDR3, as DNA: TGTGCCAGTAGTAACTTAGGACAGGGATCAAACACTGAAGCTTTCTTT. Protein product: CASSNLGQGSNTEAFF.

In this sample, this clonotype turned up many times. The chain has TRBV12-3 or TRBV12-4 and TRBJ1-2; TRBD1 matches 10 bases. Unmatched junction bases numbered 4, after V lost 5 bases and J lost 4 bases. The CDR3 totals 14 residues. CDR3 sequence reads: CASSDRGHVYGYTF. CDR3 in DNA: TGTGCCAGCAGTGACAGGGGGCACGTCTATGGCTACACCTTC.

As DNA, the CDR3 is TGTGCCAGCAGCCAACCCCGTGTACTAGCGGGGGACCGCTCCTACAATGAGCAGTTCTTC. Amino acid sequence: CASSQPRVLAGDRSYNEQFF. The chain recombines TRBV6-5 with TRBJ2-1; 11 nucleotides align to TRBD2. Germline lookup yields CDR1 MNHEY and CDR2 SVGAGI. Trimming took 6 bases from V and 0 from J; bases not matched to a gene: 16. The CDR3 is made up of 20 amino acids.

The chain links TRBV9 to TRBJ1-1; TRBD1 might be the D (6 bases). Trimming pared 0 bases from V and 5 bases from J, leaving 11 bases between. This CDR3 comprises 14 residues. Germline V CDR1 and CDR2: SGDLS, YYNGEE. The CDR3 loop reads CASSVEGDMTEAFF. For the CDR3, the DNA is TGTGCCAGCAGCGTAGAAGGGGACATGACTGAAGCTTTCTTT.

There are a few counts of this clonotype. J is TRBJ1-1 and V is TRBV19; maybe TRBD1 (5 bases). The CDR3 runs 14 residues. V gave up 7 bases and J gave up 3 bases, with 15 bases separating them. Germline V CDR1 and CDR2: LNHDA, SQIVND (reference sequence). CDR3 loop: CASTGLDWDTEAFF. CDR3 DNA: TGTGCCAGTACAGGGCTGGATTGGGACACTGAAGCTTTCTTT.

This chain links TRBV27 with TRBJ2-3; 8 bases agree with TRBD2. CDR1 is MNHEY and CDR2 is SMNVEV in the germline V gene (reference sequence). CDR3 length equals 14 residues. After removal of 7 bases from V and 5 bases from J, the junction contained 8 bases not matched to a gene. The CDR3 loop reads CASKAGAMQDTQYF. The CDR3 DNA sequence: TGTGCCAGCAAAGCGGGGGCGATGCAAGATACGCAGTATTTT.

This clonotype was detected ten times or more. The chain couples TRBV7-2 to TRBJ2-3; 8 bases align to TRBD1. CDR1 SGHTA and CDR2 FQGNSA come from the germline V gene. V gave up 3 bases and J gave up 6 bases; unmatched junction bases: 8. The CDR3 is 15 amino acids. The DNA of the CDR3 is TGTGCCAGCAGCTTCACGGCAGGGGGCTGGGATACGCAGTATTTT. Translating gives CASSFTAGGWDTQYF.

In this sample, this clonotype turned up once. A junction end diverges from the germline sequence, so it may reflect a read error. V gene TRBV6-5 combines with J gene TRBJ1-2; 7 positions match TRBD1. This CDR3 contains 13 residues. Germline V lookup: CDR1 MNHEY, CDR2 SVGAGI. The CDR3 here is CASTYGPQGGYTF. The CDR3 DNA reads as TGTGCCAGCACTTACGGGCCACAGGGGGGCTACACCTTC.

Only a few counts were recorded for this clonotype. J is TRBJ2-2 and V is TRBV24-1, with D hard to call. The CDR3 sequence is 14 residues long. The germline V gene encodes CDR1 KGHDR and CDR2 SFDVKD. The V gene lost 0 bases and the J gene lost 10 bases, with 11 bases spanning the gap. The CDR3 spells CATSDLETQLELFF. The DNA of the CDR3 is TGTGCCACCAGTGATTTGGAGACACAGCTGGAGCTGTTTTTT.

Here the CDR3 reads CASSPRQAHEQYF. CDR3 sequence (DNA): TGTGCCAGCAGTCCCCGACAGGCCCACGAGCAGTACTTC. This sequence joins TRBV6-5 and TRBJ2-7, with D possibly TRBD1 on 6 matching bases. Germline V gene lookup returns CDR1 MNHEY and CDR2 SVGAGI. The CDR3 spans 13 residues. The ends were cut back, 5 bases at V and 5 bases at J, with 13 bases in the middle.